The rows below give T cell receptor beta chains drawn from one sample of a study of shared clonotypes between healthy human individuals. Data came from immunoSEQ multiplex PCR; TCRdb stores just in-frame clones and leaves some out. The table lists 2 million to 3 million clones, roughly 93% of them singletons. The material sequenced was naive CD4+ T cells from PBMCs. Every receptor here comes from a man aged 18 to 35 in good health. Some clones in this sample may be carry-over from other donors' samples. The CDR3 runs from the conserved cysteine through the conserved F or W. The D gene is left open where the match is weak. Clone sizes are given selectively: once, few, many, or a class where the clone is expanded.

abundance: NA
d_gene: NA
v_gene: TRBV6-6
j_gene: TRBJ1-1
CDR3aa: CASLPQGTEAFF
CDR3nt: TGTGCCAGCCTTCCCCAGGGTACTGAAGCTTTCTTT

abundance: NA
d_gene: TRBD1
v_gene: TRBV5-4
j_gene: TRBJ1-1
CDR3aa: CASRTGQGNTEAFF
CDR3nt: TGTGCCAGCAGGACGGGACAGGGAAACACTGAAGCTTTCTTT

abundance: NA
d_gene: NA
v_gene: TRBV28
j_gene: TRBJ2-3
CDR3aa: CASSPGYTDTQYF
CDR3nt: TGTGCCAGCAGTCCGGGGTACACAGATACGCAGTATTTT

abundance: NA
d_gene: NA
v_gene: TRBV5-1
j_gene: TRBJ2-5
CDR3aa: CASSSGEVQETQYF
CDR3nt: TGCGCCAGCAGCTCCGGGGAAGTCCAAGAGACCCAGTACTTC

abundance: NA
d_gene: TRBD2
v_gene: TRBV5-1
j_gene: TRBJ2-7
CDR3aa: CASSPDGLAGPEQYF
CDR3nt: TGCGCCAGCAGCCCGGACGGACTAGCGGGACCCGAGCAGTACTTC

abundance: NA
d_gene: NA
v_gene: TRBV7-2
j_gene: TRBJ2-7
CDR3aa: CASSLQGVSYEQYF
CDR3nt: TGTGCCAGCAGTCTACAGGGCGTCTCCTACGAGCAGTACTTC

abundance: once
d_gene: TRBD1
v_gene: TRBV11-3
j_gene: TRBJ1-1
CDR3aa: CASSTSGTVNTEAFF
CDR3nt: TGTGCCAGCAGCACCTCCGGGACAGTGAACACTGAAGCTTTCTTT

abundance: NA
d_gene: TRBD2
v_gene: TRBV28
j_gene: TRBJ2-7
CDR3aa: CASSPREAYEQYF
CDR3nt: TGTGCCAGCAGTCCTCGGGAGGCCTACGAGCAGTACTTC

abundance: NA
d_gene: NA
v_gene: TRBV9
j_gene: TRBJ2-7
CDR3aa: CASSVGPGVVYEQYF
CDR3nt: TGTGCCAGCAGCGTAGGTCCGGGGGTAGTGTACGAGCAGTACTTC

abundance: NA
d_gene: NA
v_gene: TRBV6-5
j_gene: TRBJ2-7
CDR3aa: CASSGRGNEQYF
CDR3nt: TGTGCCAGCAGCGGTCGGGGTAACGAGCAGTACTTC

abundance: NA
d_gene: TRBD1
v_gene: TRBV2
j_gene: TRBJ1-2
CDR3aa: CASRQGPYGYTF
CDR3nt: TGTGCCAGTCGACAGGGGCCCTATGGCTACACCTTC

abundance: NA
d_gene: TRBD2
v_gene: TRBV5-4
j_gene: TRBJ2-5
CDR3aa: CASSQIAGQETQYF
CDR3nt: TGTGCCAGCAGCCAGATAGCGGGACAAGAGACCCAGTACTTC

abundance: NA
d_gene: NA
v_gene: TRBV15
j_gene: TRBJ1-5
CDR3aa: CATSRDPQSQHF
CDR3nt: TGTGCCACCAGCAGAGATCCCCAGTCCCAGCATTTT

abundance: NA
d_gene: TRBD2
v_gene: TRBV5-1
j_gene: TRBJ2-3
CDR3aa: CASSTGTSGSRSTDTQYF
CDR3nt: TGCGCCAGCAGCACCGGGACTAGCGGGAGTCGTAGCACAGATACGCAGTATTTT

abundance: NA
d_gene: TRBD2
v_gene: TRBV9
j_gene: TRBJ2-7
CDR3aa: CASSEGASGSYEQYF
CDR3nt: TGTGCCAGCAGTGAAGGAGCTAGCGGCTCCTACGAGCAGTACTTC

abundance: NA
d_gene: NA
v_gene: TRBV5-1
j_gene: TRBJ2-1
CDR3aa: CASSLMTGTNNEQFF
CDR3nt: TGCGCCAGCAGCTTAATGACAGGGACTAACAATGAGCAGTTCTTC

abundance: NA
d_gene: NA
v_gene: TRBV5-1
j_gene: TRBJ2-7
CDR3aa: CASSLRGDLDEQYF
CDR3nt: TGCGCCAGCAGCTTGCGAGGGGATCTGGACGAGCAGTACTTC

abundance: NA
d_gene: NA
v_gene: TRBV29-1
j_gene: TRBJ1-2
CDR3aa: CSVDRGYGYTF
CDR3nt: TGCAGCGTTGATCGAGGATATGGCTACACCTTC

abundance: NA
d_gene: NA
v_gene: TRBV11-1
j_gene: TRBJ2-7
CDR3aa: CASSLGGEGITYEQYF
CDR3nt: TGTGCCAGCAGCTTGGGTGGTGAGGGGATCACGTACGAGCAGTACTTC

abundance: NA
d_gene: NA
v_gene: TRBV4-3
j_gene: TRBJ2-1
CDR3aa: CASSQGTVRSGNEQFF
CDR3nt: TGCGCCAGCAGCCAAGGGACAGTACGGTCCGGCAATGAGCAGTTCTTC

abundance: NA
d_gene: NA
v_gene: TRBV4-2
j_gene: TRBJ1-2
CDR3aa: CASSQGAGVYGYTF
CDR3nt: TGTGCCAGCAGCCAAGGGGCAGGGGTCTATGGCTACACCTTC

abundance: NA
d_gene: NA
v_gene: TRBV19
j_gene: TRBJ2-3
CDR3aa: CASSIAPHGTDTQYF
CDR3nt: TGTGCCAGTAGTATAGCCCCCCACGGGACAGATACGCAGTATTTT

abundance: NA
d_gene: TRBD1
v_gene: TRBV27
j_gene: TRBJ2-5
CDR3aa: CANLDRDRGRLSGIQETQYF
CDR3nt: TGTGCCAATCTTGACCGGGACAGGGGTCGCCTATCGGGGATACAAGAGACCCAGTACTTC

abundance: NA
d_gene: TRBD2
v_gene: TRBV5-1
j_gene: TRBJ2-1
CDR3aa: CASSLAGLAVNEQFF
CDR3nt: TGCGCCAGCAGCTTGGCGGGACTAGCAGTCAATGAGCAGTTCTTC

abundance: NA
d_gene: NA
v_gene: TRBV7-3
j_gene: TRBJ2-7
CDR3aa: CASSWSRTNEQYF
CDR3nt: TGTGCCAGCAGCTGGAGTCGGACTAACGAGCAGTACTTC

abundance: NA
d_gene: TRBD2
v_gene: TRBV28
j_gene: TRBJ2-1
CDR3aa: CASSLSASGNHEQFF
CDR3nt: TGTGCCAGCAGTTTATCGGCTAGCGGGAACCATGAGCAGTTCTTC

abundance: NA
d_gene: TRBD2
v_gene: TRBV19
j_gene: TRBJ2-1
CDR3aa: CASSIDRSSGRKHEQFF
CDR3nt: TGTGCCAGTAGTATAGATCGATCTAGCGGGAGGAAACATGAGCAGTTCTTC

abundance: few
d_gene: TRBD1
v_gene: TRBV7-3
j_gene: TRBJ2-5
CDR3aa: CASSFDREETQYF
CDR3nt: TGTGCCAGCAGCTTCGACAGGGAAGAGACCCAGTACTTC

abundance: NA
d_gene: NA
v_gene: TRBV4-1
j_gene: TRBJ2-5
CDR3aa: CASSQDSGARVETQYF
CDR3nt: TGCGCCAGCAGCCAAGACTCGGGGGCGAGAGTAGAGACCCAGTACTTC

abundance: NA
d_gene: NA
v_gene: TRBV28
j_gene: TRBJ2-3
CDR3aa: CASIPEGTPSTDTQYF
CDR3nt: TGTGCCAGCATCCCCGAGGGGACTCCGAGCACAGATACGCAGTATTTT

abundance: once
d_gene: TRBD1
v_gene: TRBV19
j_gene: TRBJ2-6
CDR3aa: CASSEGQGSSGANVLTF
CDR3nt: TGTGCCAGTAGTGAGGGACAGGGTTCTTCTGGGGCCAACGTCCTGACTTTC

abundance: NA
d_gene: TRBD2
v_gene: TRBV28
j_gene: TRBJ2-1
CDR3aa: CASSFFLGGRAPFF
CDR3nt: TGTGCCAGCAGTTTTTTTTTAGGCGGGAGGGCCCCGTTCTTC

abundance: NA
d_gene: NA
v_gene: TRBV18
j_gene: TRBJ1-3
CDR3aa: CASSPQGFGSGNTIYF
CDR3nt: TGTGCCAGCTCACCACAAGGTTTTGGCTCTGGAAACACCATATATTTT